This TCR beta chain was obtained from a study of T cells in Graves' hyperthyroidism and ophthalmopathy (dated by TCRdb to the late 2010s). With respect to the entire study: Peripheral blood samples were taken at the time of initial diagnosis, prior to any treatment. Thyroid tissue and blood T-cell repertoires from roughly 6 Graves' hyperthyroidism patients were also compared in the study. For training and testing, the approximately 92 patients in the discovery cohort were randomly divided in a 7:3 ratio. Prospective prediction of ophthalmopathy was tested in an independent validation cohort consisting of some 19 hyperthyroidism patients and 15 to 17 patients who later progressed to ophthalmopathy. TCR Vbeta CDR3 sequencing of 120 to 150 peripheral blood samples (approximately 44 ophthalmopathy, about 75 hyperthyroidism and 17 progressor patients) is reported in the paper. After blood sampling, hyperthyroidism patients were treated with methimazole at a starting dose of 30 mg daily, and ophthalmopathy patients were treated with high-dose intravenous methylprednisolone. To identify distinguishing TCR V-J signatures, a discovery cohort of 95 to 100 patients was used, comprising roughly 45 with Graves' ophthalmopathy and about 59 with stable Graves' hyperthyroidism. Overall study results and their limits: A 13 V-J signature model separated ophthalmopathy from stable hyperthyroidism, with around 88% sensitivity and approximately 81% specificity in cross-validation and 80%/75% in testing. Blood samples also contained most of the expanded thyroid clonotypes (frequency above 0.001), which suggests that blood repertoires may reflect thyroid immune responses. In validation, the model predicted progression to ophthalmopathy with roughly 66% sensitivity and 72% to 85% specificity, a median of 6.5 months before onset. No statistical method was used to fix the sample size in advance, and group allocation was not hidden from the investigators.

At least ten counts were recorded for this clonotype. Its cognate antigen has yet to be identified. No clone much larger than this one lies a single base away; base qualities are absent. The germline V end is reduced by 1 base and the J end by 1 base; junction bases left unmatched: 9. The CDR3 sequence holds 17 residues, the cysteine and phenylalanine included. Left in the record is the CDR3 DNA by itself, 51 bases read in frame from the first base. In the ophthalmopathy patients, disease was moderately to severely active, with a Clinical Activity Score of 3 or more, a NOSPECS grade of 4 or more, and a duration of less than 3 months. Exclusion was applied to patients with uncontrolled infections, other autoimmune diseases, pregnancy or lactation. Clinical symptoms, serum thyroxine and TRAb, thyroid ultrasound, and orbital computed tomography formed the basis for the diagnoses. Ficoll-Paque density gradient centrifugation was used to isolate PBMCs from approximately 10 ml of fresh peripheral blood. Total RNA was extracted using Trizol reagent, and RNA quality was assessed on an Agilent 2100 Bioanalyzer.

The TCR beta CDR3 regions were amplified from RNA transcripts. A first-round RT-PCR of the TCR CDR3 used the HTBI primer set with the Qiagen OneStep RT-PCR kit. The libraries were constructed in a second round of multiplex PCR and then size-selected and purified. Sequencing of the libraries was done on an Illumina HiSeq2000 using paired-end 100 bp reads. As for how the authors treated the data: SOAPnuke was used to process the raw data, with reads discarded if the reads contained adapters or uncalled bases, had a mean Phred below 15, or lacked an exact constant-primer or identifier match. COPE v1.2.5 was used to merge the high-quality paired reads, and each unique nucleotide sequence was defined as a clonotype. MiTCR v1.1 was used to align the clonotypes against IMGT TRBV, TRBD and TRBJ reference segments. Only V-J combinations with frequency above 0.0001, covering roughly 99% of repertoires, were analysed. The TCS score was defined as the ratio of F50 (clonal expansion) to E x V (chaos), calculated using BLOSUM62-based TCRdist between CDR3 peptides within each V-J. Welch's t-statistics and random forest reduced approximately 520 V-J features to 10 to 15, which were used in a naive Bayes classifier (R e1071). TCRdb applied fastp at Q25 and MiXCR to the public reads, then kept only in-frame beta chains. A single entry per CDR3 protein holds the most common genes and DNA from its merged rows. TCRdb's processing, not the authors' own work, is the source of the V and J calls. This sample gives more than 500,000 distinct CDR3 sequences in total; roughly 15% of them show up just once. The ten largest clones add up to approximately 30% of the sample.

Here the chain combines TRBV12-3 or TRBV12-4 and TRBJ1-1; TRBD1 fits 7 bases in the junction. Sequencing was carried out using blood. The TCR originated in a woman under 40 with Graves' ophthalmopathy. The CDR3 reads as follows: CASSLGPWEGANTEAFF. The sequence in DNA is TGTGCCAGCAGTTTAGGGCCTTGGGAGGGGGCGAACACTGAAGCTTTCTTT.